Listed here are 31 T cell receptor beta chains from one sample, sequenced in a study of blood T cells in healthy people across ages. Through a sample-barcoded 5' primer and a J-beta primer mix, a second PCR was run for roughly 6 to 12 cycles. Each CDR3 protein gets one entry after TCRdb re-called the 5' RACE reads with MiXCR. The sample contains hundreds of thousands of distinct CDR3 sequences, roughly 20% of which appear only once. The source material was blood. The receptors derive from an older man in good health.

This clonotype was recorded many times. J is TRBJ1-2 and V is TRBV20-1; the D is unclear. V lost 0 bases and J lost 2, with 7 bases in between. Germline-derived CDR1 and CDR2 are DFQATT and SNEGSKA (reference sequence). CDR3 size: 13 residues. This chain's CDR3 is CSARDIDNYGYTF. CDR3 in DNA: TGCAGTGCTAGAGACATCGACAACTATGGCTACACCTTC.

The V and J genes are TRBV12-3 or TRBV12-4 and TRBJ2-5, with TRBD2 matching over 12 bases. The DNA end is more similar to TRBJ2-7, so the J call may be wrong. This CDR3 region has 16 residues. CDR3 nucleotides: TGTGCCAGCAGTCAAGGACTAGCGGGAACGTCCTACGAGCAGTACTTC. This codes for CASSQGLAGTSYEQYF.

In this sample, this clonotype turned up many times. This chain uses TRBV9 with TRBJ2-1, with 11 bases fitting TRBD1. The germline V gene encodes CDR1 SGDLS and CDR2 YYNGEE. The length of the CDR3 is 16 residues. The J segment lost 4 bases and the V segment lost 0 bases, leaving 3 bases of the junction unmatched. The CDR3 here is CASSVGGQGAYNEQFF. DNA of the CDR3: TGTGCCAGCAGCGTAGGAGGACAGGGGGCTTACAATGAGCAGTTCTTC.

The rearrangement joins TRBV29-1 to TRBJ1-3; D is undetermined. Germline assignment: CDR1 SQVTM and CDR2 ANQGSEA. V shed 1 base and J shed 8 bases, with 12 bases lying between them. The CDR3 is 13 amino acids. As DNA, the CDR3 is TGCAGCGTTGAAGGAGGTACACGAGACACCATATATTTT. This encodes CSVEGGTRDTIYF.

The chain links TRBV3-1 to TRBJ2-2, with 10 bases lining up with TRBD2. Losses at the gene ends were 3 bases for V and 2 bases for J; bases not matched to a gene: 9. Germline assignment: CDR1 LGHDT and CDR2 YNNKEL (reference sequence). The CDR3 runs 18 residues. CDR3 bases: TGTGCCAGCAGCCACGGATACCGGACTAGCGGCAACACCGGGGAGCTGTTTTTT. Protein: CASSHGYRTSGNTGELFF.

The CDR3 sequence: CASSDLLGNEQFF. CDR3 bases: TGTGCCAGCAGTGACCTCTTGGGCAATGAGCAGTTCTTC. The gene calls are TRBV25-1 and TRBJ2-5; no definite D call. Gene TRBJ2-1 matches the end of the DNA better, so the J call may be wrong. Per germline, CDR1 MGHDK and CDR2 SYGVNS. The length of the CDR3 is 13 residues.

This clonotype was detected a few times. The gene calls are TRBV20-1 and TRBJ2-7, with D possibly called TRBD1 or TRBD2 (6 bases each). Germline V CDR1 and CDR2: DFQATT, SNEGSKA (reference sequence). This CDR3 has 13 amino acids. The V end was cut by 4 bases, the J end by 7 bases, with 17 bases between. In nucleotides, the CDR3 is TGCAGTGCTAAGAAAGCGGGCAGGGGAGAGCAGTACTTC. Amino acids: CSAKKAGRGEQYF.

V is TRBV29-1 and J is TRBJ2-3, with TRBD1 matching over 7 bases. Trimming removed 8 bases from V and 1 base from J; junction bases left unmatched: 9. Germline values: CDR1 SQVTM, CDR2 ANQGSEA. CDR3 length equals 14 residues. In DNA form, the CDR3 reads TGCAGCACCAGACAGGGATCGGGCACAGATACGCAGTATTTT. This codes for CSTRQGSGTDTQYF.

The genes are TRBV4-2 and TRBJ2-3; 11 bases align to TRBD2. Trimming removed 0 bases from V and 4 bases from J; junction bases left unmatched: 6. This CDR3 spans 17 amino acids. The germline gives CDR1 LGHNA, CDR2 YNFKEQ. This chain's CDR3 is CASSQEVLAGGSDTQYF. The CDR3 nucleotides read TGTGCCAGCAGCCAAGAGGTTCTAGCGGGAGGATCAGATACGCAGTATTTT.

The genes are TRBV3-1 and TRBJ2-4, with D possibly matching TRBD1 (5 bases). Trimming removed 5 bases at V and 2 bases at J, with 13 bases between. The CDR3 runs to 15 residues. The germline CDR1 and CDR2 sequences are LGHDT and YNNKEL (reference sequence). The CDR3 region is CASSYEAGTKNIQYF. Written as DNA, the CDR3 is TGTGCCAGCAGCTACGAGGCAGGGACCAAAAACATTCAGTACTTC.

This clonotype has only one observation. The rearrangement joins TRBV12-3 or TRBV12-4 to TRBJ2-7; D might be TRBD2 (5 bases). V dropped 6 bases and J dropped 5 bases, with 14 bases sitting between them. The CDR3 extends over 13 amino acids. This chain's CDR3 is CASRSGMGDEQYF. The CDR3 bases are TGTGCCAGCAGATCCGGGATGGGCGACGAGCAGTACTTC.

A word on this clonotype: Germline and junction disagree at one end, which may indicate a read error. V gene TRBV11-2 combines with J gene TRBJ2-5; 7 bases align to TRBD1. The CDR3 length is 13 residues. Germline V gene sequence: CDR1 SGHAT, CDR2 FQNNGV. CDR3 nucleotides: TGTGCCAGCAGCCCACAGGGGCTCAATGAGCAGCTCTTC. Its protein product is CASSPQGLNEQLF.

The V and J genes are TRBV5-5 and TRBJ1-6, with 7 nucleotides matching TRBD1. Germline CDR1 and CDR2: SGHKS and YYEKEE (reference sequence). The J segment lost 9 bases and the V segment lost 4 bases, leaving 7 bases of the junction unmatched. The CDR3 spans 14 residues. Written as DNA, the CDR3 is TGTGCCAGCAGCACAGGGGCAGGGCGTTCACCCCTCCACTTT. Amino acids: CASSTGAGRSPLHF.

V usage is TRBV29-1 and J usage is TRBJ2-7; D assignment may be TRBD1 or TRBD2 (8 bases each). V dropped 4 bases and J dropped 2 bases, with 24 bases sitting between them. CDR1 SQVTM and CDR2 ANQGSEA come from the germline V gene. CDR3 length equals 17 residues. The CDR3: CSVAGGGGQGNPYEQYF. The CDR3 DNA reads TGCAGCGTTGCCGGGGGGGGTGGACAGGGTAATCCCTACGAGCAGTACTTC.

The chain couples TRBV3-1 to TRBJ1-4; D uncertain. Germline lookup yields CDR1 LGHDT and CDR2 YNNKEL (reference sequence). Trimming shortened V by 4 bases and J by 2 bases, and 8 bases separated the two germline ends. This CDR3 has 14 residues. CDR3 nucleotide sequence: TGTGCCAGCAGCCCGCCGGAGACTAATGAAAAACTGTTTTTT. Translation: CASSPPETNEKLFF.

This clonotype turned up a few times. CDR3 residues: CASSLPVAGDGGTDTQYF. For the CDR3, the DNA is TGTGCCAGCAGTTTGCCGGTAGCGGGAGATGGAGGCACAGATACGCAGTATTTT. The J gene is TRBJ2-3, the V gene TRBV12-3 or TRBV12-4, with 9 bases lining up with TRBD2. The V gene end was trimmed by 3 bases and the J gene end by 1 base; junction bases not matched to a gene: 11. This CDR3 is 18 amino acids long.

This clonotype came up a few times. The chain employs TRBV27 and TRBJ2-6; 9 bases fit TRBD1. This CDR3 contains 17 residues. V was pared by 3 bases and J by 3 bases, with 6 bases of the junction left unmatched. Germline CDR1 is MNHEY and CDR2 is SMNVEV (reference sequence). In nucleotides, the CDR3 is TGTGCCAGCAGTTTTCAACAGGGGGCGGTTGGGGCCAACGTCCTGACTTTC. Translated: CASSFQQGAVGANVLTF.

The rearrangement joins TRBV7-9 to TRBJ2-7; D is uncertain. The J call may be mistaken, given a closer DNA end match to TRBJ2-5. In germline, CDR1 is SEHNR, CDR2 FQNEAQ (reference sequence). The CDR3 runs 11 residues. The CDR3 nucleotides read TGTGCCAGCAGCCCAGATAAGACCCAGTACTTC. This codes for CASSPDKTQYF.

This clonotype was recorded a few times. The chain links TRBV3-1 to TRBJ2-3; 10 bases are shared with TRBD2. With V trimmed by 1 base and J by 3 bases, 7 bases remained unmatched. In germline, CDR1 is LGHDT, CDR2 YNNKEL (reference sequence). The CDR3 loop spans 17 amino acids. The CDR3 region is CASSQALAGVWTDTQYF. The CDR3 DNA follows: TGTGCCAGCAGCCAAGCTCTAGCGGGAGTATGGACAGATACGCAGTATTTT.

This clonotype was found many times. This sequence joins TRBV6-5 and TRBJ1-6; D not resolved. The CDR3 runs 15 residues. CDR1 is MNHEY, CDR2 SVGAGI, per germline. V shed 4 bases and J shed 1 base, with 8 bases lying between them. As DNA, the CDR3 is TGTGCCAGCAGTTCGGGGTCGTCCTATAATTCACCCCTCCACTTT. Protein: CASSSGSSYNSPLHF.

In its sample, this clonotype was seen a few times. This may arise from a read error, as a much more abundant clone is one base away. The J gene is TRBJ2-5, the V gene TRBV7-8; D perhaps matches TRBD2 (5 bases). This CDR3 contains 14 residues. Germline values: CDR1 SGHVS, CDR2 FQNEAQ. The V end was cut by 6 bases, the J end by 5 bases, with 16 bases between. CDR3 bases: TGTGCCAGCAGGGAGGCGTTAGTACGGGAGACCCAGTACTTC. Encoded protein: CASREALVRETQYF.

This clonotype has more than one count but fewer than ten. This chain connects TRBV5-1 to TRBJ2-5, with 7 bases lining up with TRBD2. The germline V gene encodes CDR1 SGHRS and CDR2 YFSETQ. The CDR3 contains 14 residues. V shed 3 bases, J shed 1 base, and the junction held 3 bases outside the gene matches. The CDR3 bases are TGCGCCAGCAGCTGGGGGGGGGTCCAAGAGACCCAGTACTTC. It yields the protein CASSWGGVQETQYF.

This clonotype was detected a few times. For the CDR3, the DNA is TGCAGTGCTAGTAACCGACAGGGTAGCTCCTACGAGCAGTACTTC. Translated: CSASNRQGSSYEQYF. The chain is built from TRBV20-1 and TRBJ2-7, with 7 positions matching TRBD1. CDR1 and CDR2 from the germline V gene are DFQATT and SNEGSKA (reference sequence). J lost 0 bases, V lost 3 bases, and 8 bases had no gene match. The CDR3 extends over 15 amino acids.

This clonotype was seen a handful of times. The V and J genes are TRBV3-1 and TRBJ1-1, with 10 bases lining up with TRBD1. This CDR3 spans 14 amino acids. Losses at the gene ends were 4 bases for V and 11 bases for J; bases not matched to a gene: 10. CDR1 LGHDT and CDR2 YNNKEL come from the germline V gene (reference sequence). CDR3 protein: CASSLTDRGTRAFF. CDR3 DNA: TGTGCCAGCAGCCTAACGGACAGGGGGACCCGCGCTTTCTTT.

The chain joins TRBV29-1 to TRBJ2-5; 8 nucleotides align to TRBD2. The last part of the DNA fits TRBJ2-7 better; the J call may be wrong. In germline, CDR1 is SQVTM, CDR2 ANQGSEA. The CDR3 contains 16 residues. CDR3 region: CSVDAALSGSSYEQYF. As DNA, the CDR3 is TGCAGCGTTGACGCGGCGTTAAGCGGGAGCTCCTACGAGCAGTACTTC.

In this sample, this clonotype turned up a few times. CDR3 sequence (DNA): TGTGCCAGCAGCCAAATGGCTAGCGGGAGATACAATGAGCAGTTCTTC. Translated, it gives CASSQMASGRYNEQFF. The chain links TRBV3-1 to TRBJ2-1, with 10 bases identical to TRBD2. Germline V gene data show CDR1 as LGHDT and CDR2 as YNNKEL (reference sequence). The CDR3 length is 16 residues. V gave up 2 bases and J gave up 4 bases; unmatched junction bases: 5.

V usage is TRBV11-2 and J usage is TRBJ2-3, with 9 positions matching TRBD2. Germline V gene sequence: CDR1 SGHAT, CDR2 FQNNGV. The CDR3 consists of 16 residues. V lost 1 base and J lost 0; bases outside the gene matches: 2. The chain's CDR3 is CASSLVSGGSTDTQYF. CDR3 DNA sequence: TGTGCCAGCAGCTTAGTGAGCGGGGGGAGCACAGATACGCAGTATTTT.

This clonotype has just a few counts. Here the CDR3 DNA reads TGTGCCAGCAGTTTCGGAGCGGGAAACGACGCAGATACGCAGTATTTT. It translates to CASSFGAGNDADTQYF. This chain links TRBV12-3 or TRBV12-4 with TRBJ2-3, with 7 bases aligning to TRBD2. This CDR3 contains 16 residues. V was clipped by 3 bases and J by 4 bases; unmatched bases: 10.

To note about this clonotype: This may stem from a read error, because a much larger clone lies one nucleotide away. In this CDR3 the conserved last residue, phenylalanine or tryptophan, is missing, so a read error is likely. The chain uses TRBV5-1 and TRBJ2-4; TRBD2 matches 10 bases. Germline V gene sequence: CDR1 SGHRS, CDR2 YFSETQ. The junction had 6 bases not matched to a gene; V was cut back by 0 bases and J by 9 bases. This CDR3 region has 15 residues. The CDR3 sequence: CASSLESSGRIIQYL. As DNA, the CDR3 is TGCGCCAGCAGCTTGGAGAGTAGCGGGAGGATCATTCAGTACCTC.

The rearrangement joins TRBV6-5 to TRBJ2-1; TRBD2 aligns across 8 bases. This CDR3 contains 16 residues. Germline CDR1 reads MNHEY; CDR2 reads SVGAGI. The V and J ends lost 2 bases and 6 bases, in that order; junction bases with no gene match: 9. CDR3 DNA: TGTGCCAGCAGTTACGGATCGGGAGGGCAGGTCAATGAGCAGTTCTTC. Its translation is CASSYGSGGQVNEQFF.

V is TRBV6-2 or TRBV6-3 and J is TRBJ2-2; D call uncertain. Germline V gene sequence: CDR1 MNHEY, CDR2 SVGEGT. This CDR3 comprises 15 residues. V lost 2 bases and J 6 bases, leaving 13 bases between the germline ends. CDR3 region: CASSYGLGVPGELFF. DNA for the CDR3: TGTGCCAGCAGTTACGGGTTAGGCGTGCCCGGGGAGCTGTTTTTT.